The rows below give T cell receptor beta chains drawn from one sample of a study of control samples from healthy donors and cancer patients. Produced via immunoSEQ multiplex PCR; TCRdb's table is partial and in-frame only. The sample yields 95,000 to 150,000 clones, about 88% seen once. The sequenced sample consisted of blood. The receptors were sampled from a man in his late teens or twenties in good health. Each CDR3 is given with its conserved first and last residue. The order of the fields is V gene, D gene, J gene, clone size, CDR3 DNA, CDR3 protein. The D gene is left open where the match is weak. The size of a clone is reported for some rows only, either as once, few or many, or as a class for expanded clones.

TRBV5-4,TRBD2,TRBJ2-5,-,TGTGCCAGCAGCTTGGGCCTAGCGGGAGGAGAGACCCAGTACTTC,CASSLGLAGGETQYF
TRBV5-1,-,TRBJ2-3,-,TGCGCCAGCACCCCTAGCTGGAGTACTACGCAGTATTTT,CASTPSWSTTQYF
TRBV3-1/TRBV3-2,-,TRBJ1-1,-,TGTGCCAGCAGCTCCCCCGGCACTGAAGCTTTCTTT,CASSSPGTEAFF
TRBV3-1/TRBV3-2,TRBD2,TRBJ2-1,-,TGTGCCAGCAGCACATGGACTAGCGGGACCTCCTACAATGAGCAGTTCTTC,CASSTWTSGTSYNEQFF
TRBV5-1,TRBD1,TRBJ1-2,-,TGCGCCAGCAGCATATACCGGACAGGGTATGGCTACACCTTC,CASSIYRTGYGYTF
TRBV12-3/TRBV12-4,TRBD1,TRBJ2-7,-,TGTGCCAGCAGTTACAGGGGAACCTACGAGCAGTACTTC,CASSYRGTYEQYF
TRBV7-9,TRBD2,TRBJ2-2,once,TGTGCCAGCAACCCGGGACTAGGGTTTACCGGGGAGCTGTTTTTT,CASNPGLGFTGELFF
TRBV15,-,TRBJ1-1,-,TGTGCCACCAGCTCAGAGCGGAGGGCGGGGATGACCGAAGCTTTCTTT,CATSSERRAGMTEAFF
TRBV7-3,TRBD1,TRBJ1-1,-,TGTGCCAGCAGCTACGGACAGGGGAGTATCGCTGAAGCTTTCTTT,CASSYGQGSIAEAFF
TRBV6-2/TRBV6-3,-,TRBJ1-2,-,TGTGCCAGCAGCCCTACAAGACAACGGGGCTACACCTTC,CASSPTRQRGYTF
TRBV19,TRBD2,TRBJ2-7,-,TGTGCCAGTAGTATGCGGCTCGGCGGGAGCTCCTACGAGCAGTACTTC,CASSMRLGGSSYEQYF